Included here is one T cell receptor beta chain sequence, with context. This entry is derived from a study of blood T cell repertoires in COVID-19. Study-wide context: COVID-19 samples collected from the United States, Italy and Spain covered acute and convalescent phases. In each case, the material was cDNA or gDNA derived from T cells, B-cell-depleted T cells, or PBMCs.

As originally analysed: From reference gene primer amplification, estimates of nucleated cell counts were derived. TCRdb keeps only in-frame clones here, not all; method: immunoSEQ multiplex PCR. The D gene and trimming were derived from the DNA, and the V and J assignments and clone size from that table. This sample has about 330,000 clones, with around 86% found just once. The CDR3 covers 14 residues. With 3 bases removed from V and 5 bases from J, the gap between germline ends came to 13 bases. Germline CDR1 and CDR2: KGHSH and LQKENI. What was sequenced was peripheral blood. This TCR was sampled from a woman aged 50 to 60 with acute or convalescent COVID-19. The gene calls are TRBV18 and TRBJ2-5, with D unclear. The CDR3 bases are TGTGCCAGCTCACCCTCCCTCACGAGCGAGACCCAGTACTTC. It yields the protein CASSPSLTSETQYF. Using reference TRBV18 and TRBJ2-5 for the parts outside the CDR3, the full variable domain is NAGVMQNPRHLVRRRGQEARLRCSPMKGHSHVYWYRQLPEEGLKFMVYLQKENIIDESGMPKERFSAEFPKEGPSILRIQQVVRGDSAAYFCASSPSLTSETQYFGPGTRLLVL.